This T cell receptor beta chain was observed in a study of regulatory T cells in long-lasting Graves disease. The time point denotes: newly diagnosed GD, antithyroid drugs for less than 3 months. RNA extracted from PBMCs served as the sequencing template. The guidelines of the American Thyroid Association were the basis for diagnosing Graves' disease. To make TCR beta libraries, researchers used iRepertoire HTBI primers and Arm-PCR of CDR3 regions. MiXCR was run by TCRdb on the multiplex PCR reads, yielding one entry per CDR3 protein. The data contain about 420,000 distinct CDR3 sequences, about 16% of them seen just once; the ten biggest clones take up about a quarter. The CDR3 has 17 residues. Trimming took off 1 base at V and 0 bases at J, with 13 bases between the two ends. Germline values: CDR1 LNHNV, CDR2 YYDKDF (reference sequence). This clonotype was recorded a few times. These data also featured in a second study, about T cells in Graves' hyperthyroidism and ophthalmopathy.

Material: peripheral blood mononuclear cells (PBMCs), obtained at new diagnosis, from a patient treated with antithyroid drugs. The TCR originated in a woman between 18 and 29 years old with Graves disease. The chain has TRBV15 and TRBJ1-3; unclear D gene. The CDR3 nucleotides read TGTGCCACCAGCAGAGGTTACAACAGCGACTCTGGAAACACCATATATTTT. Its protein is CATSRGYNSDSGNTIYF.